The clone carrying this T cell receptor (beta chain) appeared a single time. What it recognizes is unknown. This entry comes from a study of OX40 agonist ivuxolimab in advanced cancers. Background on the study: Patients took ivuxolimab, an agonistic anti-OX40 (CD134) antibody.

Here immunoSEQ multiplex PCR was the method, and the copy in TCRdb shows in-frame clones only, minus some. The data show about 58,000 clones, 70% to 90% seen once. Patients were excluded for autoimmune disease history or systemic immunosuppression. The CDR3 is 16 amino acids. V lost 1 base to trimming and J lost 5 bases, with 17 bases between them. Germline CDR1 reads LGHNA; CDR2 reads YNFKEQ. Overall study findings and caveats: The study observed clonal expansion of CD4+ and CD8+ blood T cells by week 6 at 0.1 to 3.0 mg/kg. Low normalized T-cell clonal expansion was additionally recorded for some nonresponders.

The chain carries TRBV4-2 and TRBJ1-2, with D uncertain. This sequence was found in an adult with an advanced solid tumor such as melanoma, head and neck, liver or kidney cancer. The source material was CD4+ or CD8+ T cells sorted from blood, sampled in a trial of the OX40 agonist ivuxolimab. The CDR3 DNA follows: TGTGCCAGCAGCCAAGCCTATGTAGATCCTGCTTATGGCTACACCTTC. Protein product: CASSQAYVDPAYGYTF.